Below, one T cell receptor beta chain is given with its context. The source of the sample is a study of cytomegalovirus exposure and HLA in healthy donors. The CDR3 has 16 amino acids. V lost 1 base and J lost 2; bases outside the gene matches: 7. Looked up from germline, CDR1 is SGHRS and CDR2 is YFSETQ. PCR used 60 Vbeta primers and 13 Jbeta primers. Some clones are missing from TCRdb's copy, which holds only in-frame ones; the method was immunoSEQ multiplex PCR. Found here are over 90,000 clones, about four fifths of them singletons; the top ten hold 13% to 15%. Source material: PBMCs. The rearrangement uses TRBV5-1 and TRBJ2-3; 7 nucleotides match TRBD2. The sequence was collected from a woman aged 70-85 years in good health and CMV-seropositive. CDR3 DNA sequence: TGCGCCAGCAGCTTGAACGGGGAGGGCAACACAGATACGCAGTATTTT. Amino acids: CASSLNGEGNTDTQYF.